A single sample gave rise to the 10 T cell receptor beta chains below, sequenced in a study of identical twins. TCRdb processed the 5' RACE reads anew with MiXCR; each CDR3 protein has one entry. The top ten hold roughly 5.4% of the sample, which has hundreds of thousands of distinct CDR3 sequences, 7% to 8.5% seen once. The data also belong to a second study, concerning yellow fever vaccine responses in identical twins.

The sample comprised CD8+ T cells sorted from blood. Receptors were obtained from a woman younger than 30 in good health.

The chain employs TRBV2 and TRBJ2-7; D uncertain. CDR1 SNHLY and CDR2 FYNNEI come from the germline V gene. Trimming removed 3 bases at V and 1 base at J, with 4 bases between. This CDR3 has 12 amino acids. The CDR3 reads CASSDYSYEQYF. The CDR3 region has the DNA TGTGCCAGCAGTGACTATTCCTACGAGCAGTACTTC.

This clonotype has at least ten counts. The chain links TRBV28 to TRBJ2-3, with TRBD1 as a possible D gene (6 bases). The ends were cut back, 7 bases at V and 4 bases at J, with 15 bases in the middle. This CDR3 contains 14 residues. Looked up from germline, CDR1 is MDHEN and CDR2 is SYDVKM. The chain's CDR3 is CASTWGLGADTQYF. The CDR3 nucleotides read TGTGCCAGCACATGGGGGCTCGGGGCAGATACGCAGTATTTT. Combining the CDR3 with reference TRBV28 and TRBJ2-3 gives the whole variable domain DVKVTQSSRYLVKRTGEKVFLECVQDMDHENMFWYRQDPGLGLRLIYFSYDVKMKEKGDIPEGYSVSREKKERFSLILESASTNQTSMYLCASTWGLGADTQYFGPGTRLTVL.

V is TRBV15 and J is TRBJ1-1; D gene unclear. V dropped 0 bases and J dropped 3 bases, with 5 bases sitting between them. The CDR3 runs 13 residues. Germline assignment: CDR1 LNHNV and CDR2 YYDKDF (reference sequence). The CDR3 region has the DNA TGTGCCACCAGCAGAGATTTCGACACTGAAGCTTTCTTT. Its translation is CATSRDFDTEAFF.

CDR3 protein: CASSLDGTTYNEQFF. CDR3 DNA: TGTGCCAGCAGCTTAGACGGGACAACCTACAATGAGCAGTTCTTC. The chain couples TRBV7-2 to TRBJ2-1, with D possibly matching TRBD1 (6 bases). This CDR3 comprises 15 residues. Germline V gene lookup returns CDR1 SGHTA and CDR2 FQGNSA. The germline V and J ends were trimmed by 1 base and 2 bases, with 9 bases remaining between them. Full variable domain (rest looked up from reference TRBV7-2 and TRBJ2-1): GAGVSQSPSNKVTEKGKDVELRCDPISGHTALYWYRQSLGQGLEFLIYFQGNSAPDKSGLPSDRFSAERTGGSVSTLTIQRTQQEDSAVYLCASSLDGTTYNEQFFGPGTRLTVL.

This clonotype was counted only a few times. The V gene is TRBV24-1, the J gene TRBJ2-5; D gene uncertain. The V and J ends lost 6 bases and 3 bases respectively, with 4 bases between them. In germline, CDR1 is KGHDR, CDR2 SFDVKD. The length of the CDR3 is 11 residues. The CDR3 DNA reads TGTGCCACCAGTACTAAAGAGACCCAGTACTTC. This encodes CATSTKETQYF.

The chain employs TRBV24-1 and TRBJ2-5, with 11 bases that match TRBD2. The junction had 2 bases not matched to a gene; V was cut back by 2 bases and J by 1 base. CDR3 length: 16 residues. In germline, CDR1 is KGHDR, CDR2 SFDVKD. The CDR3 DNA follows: TGTGCCACCAGTGATTCGACTAGCGGGGCCCAAGAGACCCAGTACTTC. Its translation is CATSDSTSGAQETQYF.

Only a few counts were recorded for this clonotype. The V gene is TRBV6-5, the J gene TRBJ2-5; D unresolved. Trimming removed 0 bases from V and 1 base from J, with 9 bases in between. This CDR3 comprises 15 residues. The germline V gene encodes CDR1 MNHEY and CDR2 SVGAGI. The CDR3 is CASSYSKHLQETQYF. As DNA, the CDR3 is TGTGCCAGCAGTTACTCGAAACACCTCCAAGAGACCCAGTACTTC.

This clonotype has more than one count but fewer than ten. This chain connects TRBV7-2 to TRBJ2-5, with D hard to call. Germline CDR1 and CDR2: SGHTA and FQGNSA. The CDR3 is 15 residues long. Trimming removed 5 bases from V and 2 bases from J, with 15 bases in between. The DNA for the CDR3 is TGTGCCAGCAGCGAGCCGGGCCCGCGACAAGAGACCCAGTACTTC. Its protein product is CASSEPGPRQETQYF.

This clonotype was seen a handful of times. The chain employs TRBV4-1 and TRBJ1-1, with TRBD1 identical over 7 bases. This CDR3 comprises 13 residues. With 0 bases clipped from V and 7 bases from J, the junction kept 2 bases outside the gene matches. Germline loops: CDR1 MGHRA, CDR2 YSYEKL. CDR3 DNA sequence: TGCGCCAGCAGCCAAGATTGGGACAGTGAAGCTTTCTTT. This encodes CASSQDWDSEAFF.

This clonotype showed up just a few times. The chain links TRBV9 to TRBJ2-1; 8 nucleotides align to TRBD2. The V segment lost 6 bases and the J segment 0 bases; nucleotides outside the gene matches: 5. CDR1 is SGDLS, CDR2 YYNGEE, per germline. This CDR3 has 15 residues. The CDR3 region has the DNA TGTGCCAGCACGAGCGGGAGTGCCTCCTACAATGAGCAGTTCTTC. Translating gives CASTSGSASYNEQFF.